This TCR beta chain comes out of a study of siplizumab effects on memory and regulatory T cells. V was clipped by 4 bases and J by 4 bases; unmatched bases: 6. CDR1 is SNHLY and CDR2 is FYNNEI in the germline V gene. The CDR3 extends over 14 amino acids. Only in-frame clones appear in the TCRdb table, and some are missing; sequencing was by immunoSEQ multiplex PCR. The data show around 110,000 clones, with approximately 94% seen just once and under 2% held by the top ten. This TCR came from a human donor in good health. This sequence joins TRBV2 and TRBJ1-1, with 7 bases that match TRBD1. The sequencing sample was made of non-Treg CD4+ T cells sorted from blood. The chain's CDR3 is CASSASTGSTEAFF. CDR3 DNA sequence: TGTGCCAGCAGTGCCTCGACAGGGAGCACTGAAGCTTTCTTT.